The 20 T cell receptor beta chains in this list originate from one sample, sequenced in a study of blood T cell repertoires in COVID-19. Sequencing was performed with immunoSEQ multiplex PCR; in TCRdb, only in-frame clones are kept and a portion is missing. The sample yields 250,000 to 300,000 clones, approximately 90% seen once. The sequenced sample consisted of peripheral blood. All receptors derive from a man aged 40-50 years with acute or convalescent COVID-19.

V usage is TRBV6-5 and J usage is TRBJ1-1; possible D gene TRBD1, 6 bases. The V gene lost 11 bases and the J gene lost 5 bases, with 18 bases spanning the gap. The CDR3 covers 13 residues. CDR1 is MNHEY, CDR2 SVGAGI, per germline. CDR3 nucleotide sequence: TGTGCCGTCACGGTCAGGGGAAAAACTGAAGCTTTCTTT. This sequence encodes CAVTVRGKTEAFF.

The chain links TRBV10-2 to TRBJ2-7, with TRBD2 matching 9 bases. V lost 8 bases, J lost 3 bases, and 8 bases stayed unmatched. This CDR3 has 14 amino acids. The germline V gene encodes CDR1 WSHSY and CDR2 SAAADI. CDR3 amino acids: CASALAGAYYEQYF. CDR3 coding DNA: TGCGCCAGCGCTTTAGCGGGGGCGTACTACGAGCAGTACTTC.

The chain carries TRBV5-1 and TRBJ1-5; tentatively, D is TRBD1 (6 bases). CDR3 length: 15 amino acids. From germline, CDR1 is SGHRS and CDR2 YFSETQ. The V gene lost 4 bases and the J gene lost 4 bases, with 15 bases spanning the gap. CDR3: CASSLMGAVNQPQHF. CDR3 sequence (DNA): TGCGCCAGCAGCCTAATGGGGGCGGTTAATCAGCCCCAGCATTTT.

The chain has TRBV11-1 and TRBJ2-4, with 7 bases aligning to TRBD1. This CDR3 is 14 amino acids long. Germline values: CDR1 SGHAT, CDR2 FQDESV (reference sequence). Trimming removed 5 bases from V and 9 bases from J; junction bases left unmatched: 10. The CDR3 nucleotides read TGTGCCAGCAGCGGACAGACAGGGTTAACCATTCAGTACTTC. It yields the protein CASSGQTGLTIQYF.

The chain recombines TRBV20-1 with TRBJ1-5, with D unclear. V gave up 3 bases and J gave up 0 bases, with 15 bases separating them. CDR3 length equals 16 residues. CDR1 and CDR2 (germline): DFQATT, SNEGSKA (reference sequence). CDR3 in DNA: TGCAGTGCTAGTGAAGAGAAACTTTATAGCAATCAGCCCCAGCATTTT. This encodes CSASEEKLYSNQPQHF.

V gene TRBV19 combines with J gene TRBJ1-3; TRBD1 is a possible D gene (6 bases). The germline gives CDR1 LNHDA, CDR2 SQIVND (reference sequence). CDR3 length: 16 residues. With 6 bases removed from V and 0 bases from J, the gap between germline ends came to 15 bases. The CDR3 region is CASRRPGQSSGNTIYF. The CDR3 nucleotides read TGTGCCAGTAGGCGCCCGGGACAAAGCTCTGGAAACACCATATATTTT.

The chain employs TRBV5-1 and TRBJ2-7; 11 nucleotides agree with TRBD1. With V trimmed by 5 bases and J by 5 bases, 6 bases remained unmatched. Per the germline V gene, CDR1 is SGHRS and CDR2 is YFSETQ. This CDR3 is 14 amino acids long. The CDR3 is CASRLGTGGNEQYF. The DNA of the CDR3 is TGCGCCAGCAGGCTAGGGACAGGGGGTAACGAGCAGTACTTC.

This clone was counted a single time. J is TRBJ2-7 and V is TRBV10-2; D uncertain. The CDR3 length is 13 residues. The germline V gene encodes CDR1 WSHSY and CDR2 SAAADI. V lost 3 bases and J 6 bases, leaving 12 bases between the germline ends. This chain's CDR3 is CASSEQSLGEQYF. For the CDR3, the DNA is TGCGCCAGCAGTGAACAGTCCCTCGGCGAGCAGTACTTC.

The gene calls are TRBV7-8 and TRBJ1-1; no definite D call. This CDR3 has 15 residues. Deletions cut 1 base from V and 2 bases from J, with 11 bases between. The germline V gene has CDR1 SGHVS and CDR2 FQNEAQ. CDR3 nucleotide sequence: TGTGCCAGCAGCTTAGGGCAGCGGATAAACACTGAAGCTTTCTTT. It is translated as CASSLGQRINTEAFF.

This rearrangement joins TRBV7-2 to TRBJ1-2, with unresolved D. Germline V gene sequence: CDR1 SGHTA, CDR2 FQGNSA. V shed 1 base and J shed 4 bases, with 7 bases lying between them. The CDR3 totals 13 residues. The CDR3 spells CASSLVQAYGYTF. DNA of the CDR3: TGTGCCAGCAGCTTAGTCCAGGCCTATGGCTACACCTTC.

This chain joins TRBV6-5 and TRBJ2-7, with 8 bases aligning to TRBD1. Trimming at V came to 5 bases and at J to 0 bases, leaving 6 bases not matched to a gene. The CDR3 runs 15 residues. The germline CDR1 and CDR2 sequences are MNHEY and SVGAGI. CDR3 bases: TGTGCCAGCAGTCCCCCGGACAGGGCCTCCTACGAGCAGTACTTC. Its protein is CASSPPDRASYEQYF.

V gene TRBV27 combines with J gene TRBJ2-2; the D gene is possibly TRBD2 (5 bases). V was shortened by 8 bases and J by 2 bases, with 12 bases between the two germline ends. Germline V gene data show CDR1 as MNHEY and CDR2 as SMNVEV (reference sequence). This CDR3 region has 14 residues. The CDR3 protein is CASSEGANTGELFF. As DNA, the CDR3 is TGTGCCAGCTCAGAGGGAGCTAACACCGGGGAGCTGTTTTTT.

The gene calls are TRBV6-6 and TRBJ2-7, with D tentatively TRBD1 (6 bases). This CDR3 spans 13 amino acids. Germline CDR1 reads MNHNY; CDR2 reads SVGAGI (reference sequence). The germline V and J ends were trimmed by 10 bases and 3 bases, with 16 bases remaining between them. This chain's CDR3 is CATSTQGLYEQYF. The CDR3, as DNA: TGTGCCACCTCAACCCAGGGGCTCTACGAGCAGTACTTC.

CDR3 protein: CASSTTGEQYF. CDR3 coding DNA: TGTGCCAGCAGTACCACGGGGGAGCAGTACTTC. The rearrangement uses TRBV6-5 and TRBJ2-7, with D maybe TRBD2 (5 bases). Germline CDR1 is MNHEY and CDR2 is SVGAGI. The ends were cut back, 5 bases at V and 7 bases at J, with 9 bases in the middle. The CDR3 is 11 amino acids.

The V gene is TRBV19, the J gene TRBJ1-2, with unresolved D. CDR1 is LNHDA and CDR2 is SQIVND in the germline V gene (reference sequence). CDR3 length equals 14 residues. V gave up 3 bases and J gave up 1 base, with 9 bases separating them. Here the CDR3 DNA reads TGTGCCAGTAGTATGGGCACCGTTAACTATGGCTACACCTTC. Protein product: CASSMGTVNYGYTF. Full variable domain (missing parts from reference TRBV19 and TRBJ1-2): DGGITQSPKYLFRKEGQNVTLSCEQNLNHDAMYWYRQDPGQGLRLIYYSQIVNDFQKGDIAEGYSVSREKKESFPLTVTSAQKNPTAFYLCASSMGTVNYGYTFGSGTRLTVV.

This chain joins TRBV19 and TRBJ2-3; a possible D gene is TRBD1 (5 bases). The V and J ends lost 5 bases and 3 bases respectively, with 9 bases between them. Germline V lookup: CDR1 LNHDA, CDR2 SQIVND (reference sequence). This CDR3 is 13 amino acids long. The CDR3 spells CASSPQGTDTQYF. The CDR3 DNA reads TGTGCCAGTAGTCCTCAGGGTACAGATACGCAGTATTTT. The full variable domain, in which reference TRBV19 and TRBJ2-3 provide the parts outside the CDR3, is DGGITQSPKYLFRKEGQNVTLSCEQNLNHDAMYWYRQDPGQGLRLIYYSQIVNDFQKGDIAEGYSVSREKKESFPLTVTSAQKNPTAFYLCASSPQGTDTQYFGPGTRLTVL.

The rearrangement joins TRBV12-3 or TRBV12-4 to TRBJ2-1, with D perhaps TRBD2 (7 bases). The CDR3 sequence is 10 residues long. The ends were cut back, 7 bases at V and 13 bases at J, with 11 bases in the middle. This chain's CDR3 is CASKGGSQFF. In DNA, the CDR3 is TGTGCCAGCAAGGGGGGGTCTCAGTTCTTC.

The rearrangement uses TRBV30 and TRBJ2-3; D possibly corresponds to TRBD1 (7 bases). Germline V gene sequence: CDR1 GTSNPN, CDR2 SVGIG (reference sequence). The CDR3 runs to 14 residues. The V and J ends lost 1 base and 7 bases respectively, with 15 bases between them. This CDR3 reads CAWSGQGGVYTQYF. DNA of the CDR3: TGTGCCTGGAGTGGACAGGGAGGCGTATATACGCAGTATTTT. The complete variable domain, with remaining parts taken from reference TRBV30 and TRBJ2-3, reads SQTIHQWPATLVQPVGSPLSLECTVEGTSNPNLYWYRQAAGRGLQLLFYSVGIGQISSEVPQNLSASRPQDRQFILSSKKLLLSDSGFYLCAWSGQGGVYTQYFGPGTRLTVL.

The CDR3 is CATSPRAEGRSEQFF. The CDR3 DNA reads as TGTGCCACCAGCCCCAGGGCGGAGGGACGGAGTGAGCAGTTCTTC. The gene calls are TRBV15 and TRBJ2-1; D possibly corresponds to TRBD2 (6 bases). Looked up from germline, CDR1 is LNHNV and CDR2 is YYDKDF (reference sequence). The CDR3 is made up of 15 amino acids. V lost 5 bases and J 9 bases, leaving 20 bases between the germline ends.

The CDR3 DNA follows: TGTGCCAGCTCACCCCTGGGACTAGGGGGAACAGATACGCAGTATTTT. It specifies CASSPLGLGGTDTQYF. The chain combines TRBV18 with TRBJ2-3, with 8 bases aligning to TRBD2. Losses at the gene ends were 3 bases for V and 3 bases for J; bases not matched to a gene: 8. The CDR3 has 16 residues. Germline CDR1 is KGHSH and CDR2 is LQKENI.